Listed below are T cell receptor beta chains from one sample, sequenced in a study of cytomegalovirus exposure and HLA in healthy donors. Method: immunoSEQ multiplex PCR; TCRdb's copy keeps in-frame clones and lacks some. This table lists tens of thousands of clones. What was sequenced was PBMCs. These receptor sequences come from a female donor in good health and CMV-seronegative. CDR3s include the opening cysteine and the closing phenylalanine or tryptophan. A D gene is named only where the DNA matches it firmly.

J gene | D gene | V gene | CDR3 DNA | CDR3 protein
TRBJ1-2 | TRBD1 | TRBV14 | TGTGCCAGCAGCCAGGACAGGGGGAACTATGGCTACACCTTC | CASSQDRGNYGYTF
TRBJ2-7 | TRBD1 | TRBV9 | TGTGCCAGCAGCGTAGGACAGGGGGTGACCCACGAGCAGTACTTC | CASSVGQGVTHEQYF
TRBJ1-1 | . | TRBV7-8 | TGTGCCAGCAGCTTAGCGTCGGGGACTGAAGCTTTCTTT | CASSLASGTEAFF
TRBJ2-3 | . | TRBV30 | TGTGCCTCCTCTCTGGCGGGGTTAGCAGATACGCAGTATTTT | CASSLAGLADTQYF
TRBJ2-3 | . | TRBV30 | TGTGCCTGGAGGGTAGGGGGCACAGATACGCAGTATTTT | CAWRVGGTDTQYF
TRBJ2-7 | . | TRBV6-1 | TGTGCCAGCAGTGGACTAAGCTCAGGGGCCTGGGAGCAGTACTTC | CASSGLSSGAWEQYF
TRBJ2-5 | . | TRBV2 | TGTGCCAGCAGTGAACGGCGGAACCAAGAGACCCAGTACTTC | CASSERRNQETQYF
TRBJ2-5 | TRBD2 | TRBV5-1 | TGCGCCAGCCGTCTAGCGGGGGCTCTCCAAGAGACCCAGTACTTC | CASRLAGALQETQYF
TRBJ2-5 | TRBD1 | TRBV30 | TGTGCCTGGACCCCCGGGACAGGGGTAGGGAAGACCCAGTACTTC | CAWTPGTGVGKTQYF
TRBJ2-7 | TRBD2 | TRBV5-1 | TGCGCCAGCAGGCGGGAGGGCCACATTCAGCCCGAGCAGTACTTC | CASRREGHIQPEQYF